The sequence of this T cell receptor beta chain was determined in a study of T cell responses to AZD1222 COVID-19 vaccine. Whole-study findings and limits: The study found vaccine-associated CD4 TCRs spanning spike, dominant at 160-218 and 743-854. Reportedly, nearly half the spike-specific TCRs target unmutated variant regions. Only 5 to 7 AZD1222 recipients tested seropositive at baseline.

Profiled with immunoSEQ multiplex PCR; TCRdb holds only in-frame clones, not every one. This table holds about 120,000 clones, approximately 90% found once. Details on this clone: Its antigen remains unknown.

Germline V gene sequence: CDR1 SGHRS, CDR2 YFSETQ. V was trimmed by 1 base and J by 0 bases, leaving 5 bases between them. The CDR3 has 14 amino acids. The rearrangement joins TRBV5-1 to TRBJ2-1; D gene ambiguous. Sequencing used peripheral blood, obtained on day 0 of AZD1222 vaccination. The receptor was isolated from an adult in good health. CDR3 DNA: TGCGCCAGCAGCTTGCTGGCCTCCTACAATGAGCAGTTCTTC. It yields the protein CASSLLASYNEQFF.